This TCR beta chain was captured by sequencing in a study of a mutant IDH1 vaccine in newly diagnosed glioma. Study at large: Patients arrived already treated with radiotherapy, temozolomide, or both, most having had both. Study results and caveats: Patients mounted vaccine-induced immune responses in 93.3% of cases.

As for this clone: Its antigen is as yet unknown.

Clones were read by immunoSEQ multiplex PCR, and TCRdb kept only the in-frame ones, dropping some. The sample has over 80,000 clones, 70% to 90% seen once. Specified time point: week 47, end of study. Every vaccination contained 300 ug of the mutant IDH1 20-mer peptide and was paired with topical imiquimod. Newly diagnosed WHO grade 3 or 4 IDH1-mutant, ATRX-lost astrocytomas were identified in the donors. V was shortened by 4 bases and J by 2 bases, with 24 bases between the two germline ends. CDR1 is LNHDA, CDR2 SQIVND, per germline (reference sequence). This CDR3 is built from 19 residues. The material sequenced was PBMCs, taken from a glioma patient whose treatment included an IDH1 peptide vaccine. This chain joins TRBV19 and TRBJ2-4, with a possible D match to TRBD2 (7 bases). This TCR came from a man in his forties with glioma. Written as DNA, the CDR3 is TGTGCCAGTAGTAATTCATGGGGGGGCGCGAGTCGGTCCAAAAACATTCAGTACTTC. The encoded protein is CASSNSWGGASRSKNIQYF.